This TCR beta chain comes out of a study of spatial heterogeneity in lung cancer. This clonotype turned up a few times. The time point: sample taken at primary tumor resection. Unsorted whole RNA of tumor, nontumor lung or frozen PBMC was sequenced. TCRdb called the 5' RACE reads again in MiXCR, with one record for every CDR3 protein. Of 50,000 to 65,000 distinct CDR3 sequences listed, approximately 8.9% are singletons. The sequences come from PBMCs, collected at surgery. The sequence was obtained from a female donor with early-stage non-small cell lung cancer.

CDR3 loop: CASSSTTGNTGELFF. CDR3 nucleotide sequence: TGTGCCAGCAGCTCCACGACAGGAAACACCGGGGAGCTGTTTTTT. This chain joins TRBV9 and TRBJ2-2; weak D call: TRBD1 (6 bases). The CDR3 consists of 15 residues. Germline V lookup: CDR1 SGDLS, CDR2 YYNGEE. Deletions cut 4 bases from V and 2 bases from J, with 12 bases between.